The 21 T cell receptor beta chains below were found in one sample sequenced in a study of blood T cell repertoires in COVID-19. Profiled with immunoSEQ multiplex PCR; TCRdb holds only in-frame clones, not every one. This table has roughly 100,000 clones, 78% appearing once. The sequenced sample consisted of peripheral blood. These receptors came from a man aged 60-69 years with active or convalescent COVID-19.

CDR3 coding DNA: TGCGCCAGCAGCCAAGAGGCGACTACCATATACAATGAGCAGTTCTTC. It is translated as CASSQEATTIYNEQFF. The chain uses TRBV4-3 and TRBJ2-1, with D possibly TRBD2 on 5 matching bases. The CDR3 is 16 amino acids. The germline gives CDR1 LGHNA, CDR2 YSLEER. The V gene lost 0 bases and the J gene lost 4 bases, with 13 bases spanning the gap.

The rearrangement joins TRBV6-6 to TRBJ1-2; tentative D call: TRBD1 (6 bases). This CDR3 has 12 amino acids. Germline loops: CDR1 MNHNY, CDR2 SVGAGI (reference sequence). The germline V and J ends were trimmed by 4 bases and 4 bases, with 7 bases remaining between them. The CDR3 DNA follows: TGTGCCAGCAGTTCGGACAGCTATGGCTACACCTTC. This encodes CASSSDSYGYTF.

This clone was detected only a few times. The chain has TRBV7-9 and TRBJ1-2, with D tentatively TRBD1 (6 bases). In germline, CDR1 is SEHNR, CDR2 FQNEAQ (reference sequence). V was pared by 6 bases and J by 4 bases, with 18 bases between. CDR3 length equals 15 residues. Written as DNA, the CDR3 is TGTGCCAGCAGGCTAGGGGGGGCCCAGGGCTATGGCTACACCTTC. It is translated as CASRLGGAQGYGYTF.

The chain has TRBV6-4 and TRBJ2-7, with 9 bases aligning to TRBD1. Germline V gene sequence: CDR1 MRHNA, CDR2 SNTAGT. Germline trimming cut 5 bases from V and 4 bases from J; bases unmatched to any gene: 6. The CDR3 has 14 residues. The CDR3 coding sequence is TGTGCCAGCAGTTTACACAGGGGGCGATACGAGCAGTACTTC. It yields the protein CASSLHRGRYEQYF.

The V and J genes are TRBV12-3 or TRBV12-4 and TRBJ2-3; maybe TRBD2 (5 bases). V was trimmed by 7 bases and J by 6 bases, leaving 11 bases between them. The CDR3 loop spans 12 amino acids. This CDR3 reads CASTLGVDTQYF. The DNA of the CDR3 is TGTGCCAGCACCCTCGGGGTGGATACGCAGTATTTT.

The chain carries TRBV12-5 and TRBJ2-2, with 8 bases matching TRBD2. Losses at the gene ends were 6 bases for V and 6 bases for J; bases not matched to a gene: 12. This CDR3 region has 16 residues. The germline V gene encodes CDR1 LGHNT and CDR2 FRNRAP. The CDR3 loop reads CASGPTGAGGAGELFF. In DNA form, the CDR3 reads TGTGCTAGTGGCCCTACCGGGGCGGGAGGAGCCGGGGAGCTGTTTTTT.

The chain employs TRBV5-8 and TRBJ1-2, with 10 bases fitting TRBD1. V gave up 4 bases and J gave up 4 bases; unmatched junction bases: 4. Germline CDR1 reads SGHTS; CDR2 reads YDEGEE. The CDR3 covers 14 residues. The CDR3, as DNA: TGTGCCAGCAGCCCGGGACAGGGGCGCTATGGCTACACCTTC. Protein product: CASSPGQGRYGYTF.

The rearrangement uses TRBV5-4 and TRBJ2-7; TRBD2 matches 7 bases. CDR3 size: 15 residues. The junction had 9 bases not matched to a gene; V was cut back by 4 bases and J by 2 bases. Germline lookup yields CDR1 SGHNT and CDR2 YYREEE (reference sequence). CDR3 in DNA: TGTGCCAGCAGCCGTGGGGGAGGGGTGACCTACGAGCAGTACTTC. Translated, it gives CASSRGGGVTYEQYF.

The chain couples TRBV9 to TRBJ1-2; TRBD1 aligns across 9 bases. With 0 bases clipped from V and 4 bases from J, the junction kept 4 bases outside the gene matches. Germline assignment: CDR1 SGDLS and CDR2 YYNGEE. The CDR3 length is 15 residues. CDR3 protein: CASSVETGGIYGYTF. Written as DNA, the CDR3 is TGTGCCAGCAGCGTAGAGACAGGGGGAATCTATGGCTACACCTTC.

The chain has TRBV2 and TRBJ2-7; TRBD1 might be the D (7 bases). Germline V gene data show CDR1 as SNHLY and CDR2 as FYNNEI. The CDR3 is made up of 16 amino acids. V gave up 3 bases and J gave up 9 bases, with 24 bases separating them. The CDR3 DNA follows: TGTGCCAGCAGTGAGGGGCAGGGGGGCCTCGCCCGGGGGCAGTACTTC. Translation gives CASSEGQGGLARGQYF. The entire variable domain, with the rest obtained from reference TRBV2 and TRBJ2-7, is as follows: EPEVTQTPSHQVTQMGQEVILRCVPISNHLYFYWYRQILGQKVEFLVSFYNNEISEKSEIFDDQFSVERPDGSNFTLKIRSTKLEDSAMYFCASSEGQGGLARGQYFGPGTRLTVT.

This chain uses TRBV29-1 with TRBJ2-2; 7 positions match TRBD2. The CDR3 loop spans 12 amino acids. V lost 3 bases, J lost 5 bases, and 0 bases stayed unmatched. Germline CDR1 is SQVTM and CDR2 is ANQGSEA. The CDR3 coding sequence is TGCAGCGTTGAGCGGGAGACCGGGGAGCTGTTTTTT. It yields the protein CSVERETGELFF.

This clone has more than one count but fewer than ten. The CDR3 spells CASSFRQGQGTGELFF. For the CDR3, the DNA is TGTGCCAGCAGCTTCCGGCAGGGGCAGGGGACCGGGGAGCTGTTTTTT. The chain carries TRBV5-4 and TRBJ2-2; D possibly corresponds to TRBD1 (6 bases). Germline values: CDR1 SGHNT, CDR2 YYREEE (reference sequence). The CDR3 loop spans 16 amino acids. The germline V and J ends were trimmed by 2 bases and 5 bases, with 16 bases remaining between them.

This clone has just one count. This sample also contains other DNA sequences that code for the same CDR3. The chain employs TRBV5-1 and TRBJ2-1, with 14 bases aligning to TRBD2. The CDR3 is made up of 16 amino acids. Germline lookup yields CDR1 SGHRS and CDR2 YFSETQ. V gave up 2 bases and J gave up 8 bases; unmatched junction bases: 6. In DNA form, the CDR3 reads TGCGCCAGCAGCTTAGAGGGACTAGCGGGAGTCGATGAGCAGTTCTTC. Residues: CASSLEGLAGVDEQFF.

The chain couples TRBV19 to TRBJ2-7; 8 bases fit TRBD2. This CDR3 contains 14 residues. V was pared by 4 bases and J by 7 bases, with 9 bases of the junction left unmatched. Germline V gives CDR1 LNHDA, CDR2 SQIVND (reference sequence). The DNA for the CDR3 is TGTGCCAGTAGTAAAGGGACTAGAAGGGTGGAGCAGTACTTC. Protein: CASSKGTRRVEQYF. Complete variable domain (other parts from reference TRBV19 and TRBJ2-7): DGGITQSPKYLFRKEGQNVTLSCEQNLNHDAMYWYRQDPGQGLRLIYYSQIVNDFQKGDIAEGYSVSREKKESFPLTVTSAQKNPTAFYLCASSKGTRRVEQYFGPGTRLTVT.

The CDR3 sequence is CASSKWGTSAQETQYF. CDR3 sequence (DNA): TGTGCCAGTAGTAAGTGGGGGACTAGTGCACAAGAGACCCAGTACTTC. The chain couples TRBV19 to TRBJ2-5; TRBD2 agrees at 8 bases. The CDR3 runs to 16 residues. Germline V gives CDR1 LNHDA, CDR2 SQIVND (reference sequence). The V gene end was trimmed by 4 bases and the J gene end by 2 bases; junction bases not matched to a gene: 9.

DNA for the CDR3: TGTGCCACCAGTGACGCGGCCCACTCCTACAATGAGCAGTTCTTC. It codes for CATSDAAHSYNEQFF. The chain couples TRBV24-1 to TRBJ2-1; D gene unclear. Looked up from germline, CDR1 is KGHDR and CDR2 is SFDVKD. The V end was cut by 4 bases, the J end by 0 bases, with 9 bases between. The CDR3 length is 15 residues.

This chain connects TRBV3-1 (or the pseudogene TRBV3-2) to TRBJ1-2; 7 positions match TRBD1. CDR3 length: 16 residues. Germline loops: CDR1 LGHDT, CDR2 YNNKEL (reference sequence). With V trimmed by 4 bases and J by 2 bases, 10 bases remained unmatched. The CDR3 sequence: CASSPPPGQSNYGYTF. Written as DNA, the CDR3 is TGTGCCAGCAGCCCACCCCCGGGACAGTCAAACTATGGCTACACCTTC.

The gene calls are TRBV6-5 and TRBJ2-7, with a weak D call TRBD1 (5 bases). This CDR3 has 14 amino acids. Germline CDR1 reads MNHEY; CDR2 reads SVGAGI. V was shortened by 2 bases and J by 4 bases, with 12 bases between the two germline ends. In DNA, the CDR3 is TGTGCCAGCAGTTACGGGGCCGCCGGATACGAGCAGTACGTC. It translates to CASSYGAAGYEQYV.

The chain links TRBV5-8 to TRBJ1-4, with 8 bases identical to TRBD1. V lost 5 bases and J lost 7; bases outside the gene matches: 7. The CDR3 runs 14 residues. The germline V gene has CDR1 SGHTS and CDR2 YDEGEE. The CDR3 nucleotides read TGTGCCAGCAGTCCTGGACAGGGCCCTGAAAAACTGTTTTTT. It specifies CASSPGQGPEKLFF.

This clone is a singleton in its sample. This chain joins TRBV28 and TRBJ2-2, with D possibly matching TRBD1 (5 bases). The CDR3 runs to 13 residues. V lost 5 bases to trimming and J lost 5 bases, with 9 bases between them. Looked up from germline, CDR1 is MDHEN and CDR2 is SYDVKM. CDR3 amino acids: CASSATVTGELFF. The CDR3 DNA reads TGTGCCAGCAGTGCGACAGTTACCGGGGAGCTGTTTTTT.

The chain joins TRBV5-1 to TRBJ2-2, with 13 bases lining up with TRBD2. Trimming cost V 0 bases and J 3 bases; bases outside gene matches: 5. CDR3 length: 18 residues. The V gene's germline CDR1 is SGHRS and CDR2 YFSETQ. The CDR3 loop reads CASSLAVLAGGHTGELFF. DNA for the CDR3: TGCGCCAGCAGCTTGGCCGTACTAGCGGGAGGGCACACCGGGGAGCTGTTTTTT.